This is a list of T cell receptor beta chains from one sample in a study of blood T cell repertoires in COVID-19. Clones were read by immunoSEQ multiplex PCR, and TCRdb kept only the in-frame ones, dropping some. This sample has a few hundred thousand clones, with 82% found just once. The sample was peripheral blood. Receptors originate from a woman in her 70s with COVID-19, enrolled during active disease. The CDR3 runs from the conserved cysteine through the conserved F or W. D genes are given only for firm matches. Expanded clones get a size class; other rows say once, few or many, or leave the size out.

d_gene	j_gene	v_gene	abundance	CDR3aa	CDR3nt
TRBD2	TRBJ2-3	TRBV18	-	CASTLAGTDTQYF	TGTGCCAGCACACTAGCGGGCACAGATACGCAGTATTTT
-	TRBJ2-7	TRBV7-2	-	CASSSQGGNDYEQYF	TGTGCCAGCAGCTCACAGGGAGGGAATGACTACGAGCAGTACTTC
TRBD1	TRBJ1-6	TRBV7-2	-	CASSLDGAGGRSYNSPLHF	TGTGCCAGCAGCTTAGATGGGGCAGGGGGCCGCTCCTATAATTCACCCCTCCACTTT
-	TRBJ1-4	TRBV19	-	CASSSPGGFATNEKLFF	TGTGCCAGTAGCTCCCCCGGGGGGTTTGCAACTAATGAAAAACTGTTTTTT
TRBD2	TRBJ2-3	TRBV19	-	CASSVGLAGGDTQYF	TGTGCCAGTAGTGTGGGACTAGCGGGAGGAGATACGCAGTATTTT
-	TRBJ2-2	TRBV27	-	CASGVGARIRGELFF	TGTGCCAGCGGGGTAGGGGCGCGTATCCGCGGGGAGCTGTTTTTT
TRBD2	TRBJ2-1	TRBV6-1	-	CASSVLPATGGTGLNEQFF	TGTGCCAGCAGTGTCCTTCCCGCGACGGGAGGGACGGGCCTCAATGAGCAGTTCTTC
TRBD2	TRBJ2-1	TRBV2	-	CAVPGLAVNEQFF	TGTGCCGTTCCGGGACTAGCTGTCAATGAGCAGTTCTTC
-	TRBJ1-2	TRBV18	-	CASSPSKGDGYTF	TGTGCCAGCTCACCAAGTAAAGGGGATGGCTACACCTTC
-	TRBJ2-7	TRBV7-8	-	CASSFRGSYSYEQYF	TGTGCCAGCAGCTTCCGAGGCAGTTACTCCTACGAGCAGTACTTC
-	TRBJ1-4	TRBV27	-	CASKGLSTNEKLFF	TGTGCCAGCAAGGGGCTATCAACTAATGAAAAACTGTTTTTT
TRBD2	TRBJ2-1	TRBV11-3	-	CASSFSGTSGNEQFF	TGTGCCAGCAGCTTCTCCGGGACTAGCGGAAATGAGCAGTTCTTC
-	TRBJ2-7	TRBV30	once	CAWRPQGRFYEQYF	TGTGCCTGGAGGCCGCAGGGAAGGTTTTACGAGCAGTACTTC
TRBD1	TRBJ1-4	TRBV7-9	-	CASSLRSTGMEEKLFF	TGTGCCAGCAGCCTTCGATCGACAGGGATGGAGGAAAAACTGTTTTTT
TRBD1	TRBJ1-2	TRBV6-2/TRBV6-3	-	CASSYSGTGGVYGYTF	TGTGCCAGCAGTTACTCCGGGACAGGGGGCGTCTATGGCTACACCTTC
TRBD1	TRBJ1-2	TRBV30	once	CAWTEDRGNYGYTF	TGTGCCTGGACCGAGGACAGGGGTAACTATGGCTACACCTTC
TRBD1	TRBJ1-3	TRBV19	-	CASSKTGFGSGNTIYF	TGTGCCAGTAGTAAGACAGGGTTCGGCTCTGGAAACACCATATATTTT
-	TRBJ2-3	TRBV3-1/TRBV3-2	-	CASGGKLTTTDTQYF	TGTGCCAGCGGGGGGAAACTCACTACCACAGATACGCAGTATTTT
TRBD1	TRBJ2-7	TRBV5-1	-	CASSLEGTGSYEQYF	TGCGCCAGCAGCTTGGAAGGGACAGGGTCCTACGAGCAGTACTTC
TRBD2	TRBJ2-7	TRBV9	-	CASSLAGEQYF	TGTGCCAGCAGCTTAGCGGGCGAGCAGTACTTC
-	TRBJ1-4	TRBV5-5	-	CASSLAWGGNEKLFF	TGTGCCAGCAGCTTGGCCTGGGGGGGTAATGAAAAACTGTTTTTT
-	TRBJ1-6	TRBV9	few	CASSVNFAGSPLHF	TGTGCCAGCAGCGTAAATTTTGCGGGGTCACCCCTCCACTTT
-	TRBJ1-5	TRBV28	-	CASSLGPTGPYHF	TGTGCCAGCAGTCTCGGCCCCACAGGACCTTATCATTTT